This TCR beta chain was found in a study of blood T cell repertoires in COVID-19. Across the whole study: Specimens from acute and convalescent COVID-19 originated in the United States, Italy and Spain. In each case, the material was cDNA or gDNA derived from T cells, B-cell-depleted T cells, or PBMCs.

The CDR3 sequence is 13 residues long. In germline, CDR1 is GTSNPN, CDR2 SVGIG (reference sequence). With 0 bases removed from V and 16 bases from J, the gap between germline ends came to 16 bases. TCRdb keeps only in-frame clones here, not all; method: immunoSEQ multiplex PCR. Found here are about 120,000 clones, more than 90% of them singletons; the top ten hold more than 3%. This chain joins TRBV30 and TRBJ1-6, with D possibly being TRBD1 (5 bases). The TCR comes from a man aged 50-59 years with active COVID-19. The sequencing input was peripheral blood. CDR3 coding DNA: TGTGCCTGGAGTGTAGGGGATAGAATGTCGCTCCACTTT. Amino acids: CAWSVGDRMSLHF.